This TCR beta chain was sequenced during a study of identical twins. General study findings and limits: Invariant MAIT and iNKT cells are populations that could partly confound zero-insertion analyses. High-abundance cord blood beta clonotypes had fewer insertions; memory repertoires showed none.

A universal primer site was incorporated via template switching, and the cDNA contained unique molecular identifiers. TCRdb redid the calling of the 5' RACE reads with MiXCR, one entry per CDR3 protein. The sample carries a few hundred thousand distinct CDR3 sequences, approximately 8.6% recorded once. In this sample, this clonotype turned up many times. Its target is not known. V was shortened by 1 base and J by 1 base, with 7 bases between the two germline ends. The CDR3 contains 14 residues. Healthy Caucasians made up all donors. The same data also contributed to another study, on yellow fever vaccine responses in identical twins.

This chain connects TRBV12-3 or TRBV12-4 to TRBJ2-5; D assignment may be TRBD1 or TRBD2 (5 bases each). The clonotype was recovered from a woman under 30 in good health. Sequenced sample: CD8+ T cells sorted from blood. CDR3 region: CASSLGGTQETQYF. CDR3 nucleotide sequence: TGTGCCAGCAGTTTAGGGGGGACCCAAGAGACCCAGTACTTC.